The 30 T cell receptor beta chains below were found in one sample sequenced in a study of shared clonotypes between healthy human individuals. Produced via immunoSEQ multiplex PCR; TCRdb's table is partial and in-frame only. Counted here are 800,000 to 1,200,000 clones, around 78% occurring once; the ten biggest clones make up under 0.65%. Sequences were obtained from memory CD4+ T cells from PBMCs. Stated subset: CD45RA-negative fraction. Source of these receptors: a man younger than 35 in good health. Some clones in this sample may be carry-over from other donors' samples.

V usage is TRBV27 and J usage is TRBJ1-1; D gene unclear. Germline V gene sequence: CDR1 MNHEY, CDR2 SMNVEV (reference sequence). Between the trimmed V and J ends, which lost 8 bases and 1 base, there was a span of 11 bases. This CDR3 is 13 amino acids long. CDR3 coding DNA: TGTGCCAGCCTCGACTGGCCGAACACTGAAGCTTTCTTT. Translation: CASLDWPNTEAFF.

This chain joins TRBV2 and TRBJ2-5, with D perhaps TRBD2 (5 bases). The germline V and J ends were trimmed by 8 bases and 1 base, with 8 bases remaining between them. Looked up from germline, CDR1 is SNHLY and CDR2 is FYNNEI. The CDR3 totals 12 residues. CDR3 DNA sequence: TGTGCCAGCGGAGGCGGCCAAGAGACCCAGTACTTC. Encoded protein: CASGGGQETQYF. The whole variable domain, filled in from reference TRBV2 and TRBJ2-5, reads EPEVTQTPSHQVTQMGQEVILRCVPISNHLYFYWYRQILGQKVEFLVSFYNNEISEKSEIFDDQFSVERPDGSNFTLKIRSTKLEDSAMYFCASGGGQETQYFGPGTRLLVL.

V is TRBV28 and J is TRBJ2-7; D might be TRBD1 (6 bases). Trimming left V 6 bases short and J 2 bases short, with 11 bases between. Germline V gives CDR1 MDHEN, CDR2 SYDVKM. The CDR3 runs 13 residues. The CDR3 nucleotides are TGTGCCAGCAGCAAAACAGGGCCCTACGAGCAGTACTTC. Its protein is CASSKTGPYEQYF.

This clone has just one count. The chain has TRBV7-3 and TRBJ2-1; D is uncertain. Trimming took 1 base from V and 8 from J, leaving 15 bases between them. The CDR3 totals 15 residues. From germline, CDR1 is SGHTA and CDR2 FQGTGA. The CDR3 loop reads CASSLRGNQVDEQFF. In nucleotides, the CDR3 is TGTGCCAGCAGCTTAAGGGGTAACCAGGTCGATGAGCAGTTCTTC.

This clone was picked up a small number of times. The chain is built from TRBV6-5 and TRBJ2-1; D is unclear. V was pared by 7 bases and J by 3 bases, with 16 bases between. There are 15 residues in the CDR3. The germline V gene encodes CDR1 MNHEY and CDR2 SVGAGI. The CDR3 nucleotides read TGTGCCAGCAACCCTACTCGGACCCACTACAATGAGCAGTTCTTC. This encodes CASNPTRTHYNEQFF.

The genes are TRBV7-8 and TRBJ2-7; D is perhaps TRBD2 (5 bases). This CDR3 comprises 14 residues. V dropped 0 bases and J dropped 1 base, with 7 bases sitting between them. Per the germline V gene, CDR1 is SGHVS and CDR2 is FQNEAQ. The CDR3: CASSLAGESYEQYF. The CDR3 DNA reads as TGTGCCAGCAGCTTAGCCGGGGAGTCCTACGAGCAGTACTTC.

CDR3 nucleotides: TGTGCCAGCAGTGAACAGGGACCCCTTACTGAAGCTTTCTTT. It specifies CASSEQGPLTEAFF. The rearrangement joins TRBV25-1 to TRBJ1-1, with D possibly TRBD1 on 5 matching bases. The CDR3 length is 14 residues. Germline V gene data show CDR1 as MGHDK and CDR2 as SYGVNS. V was clipped by 2 bases and J by 5 bases, with 12 bases between them. The variable domain in full, completed from reference TRBV25-1 and TRBJ1-1, reads EADIYQTPRYLVIGTGKKITLECSQTMGHDKMYWYQQDPGMELHLIHYSYGVNSTEKGDLSSESTVSRIRTEHFPLTLESARPSHTSQYLCASSEQGPLTEAFFGQGTRLTVV.

The chain links TRBV9 to TRBJ2-1; 11 bases align to TRBD2. This CDR3 has 18 amino acids. J was trimmed by 7 bases and V by 3 bases; bases with no gene match: 15. Germline lookup yields CDR1 SGDLS and CDR2 YYNGEE. CDR3 sequence reads: CASSAGLAATLGENEQFF. As DNA, the CDR3 is TGTGCCAGCAGCGCGGGACTAGCGGCCACATTGGGGGAAAATGAGCAGTTCTTC. The full variable domain, in which reference TRBV9 and TRBJ2-1 provide the parts outside the CDR3, is DSGVTQTPKHLITATGQRVTLRCSPRSGDLSVYWYQQSLDQGLQFLIQYYNGEERAKGNILERFSAQQFPDLHSELNLSSLELGDSALYFCASSAGLAATLGENEQFFGPGTRLTVL.

V is TRBV27 and J is TRBJ1-2; D not certain. The CDR3 totals 15 residues. V was cut by 5 bases and J by 4 bases, with 17 bases left in between. Germline CDR1 is MNHEY and CDR2 is SMNVEV (reference sequence). The CDR3 is CASSPRGPTTYGYTF. In DNA, the CDR3 is TGTGCCAGCAGTCCCCGGGGTCCCACTACCTATGGCTACACCTTC.

This chain links TRBV5-4 with TRBJ1-2; D unclear. CDR3 length: 14 residues. Trimming took off 4 bases at V and 6 bases at J, with 16 bases between the two ends. Germline V gives CDR1 SGHNT, CDR2 YYREEE (reference sequence). CDR3 in amino acids: CASSPVVGRDGYTF. The CDR3 region has the DNA TGTGCCAGCAGCCCAGTGGTGGGTCGGGATGGCTACACCTTC.

The V and J genes are TRBV14 and TRBJ1-2; possibly TRBD1 for D (5 bases). V was cut by 4 bases and J by 4 bases, with 16 bases left in between. Germline V gene lookup returns CDR1 SGHDN and CDR2 FVKESK. This CDR3 spans 15 amino acids. CDR3 loop: CASSPAREMVYGYTF. In nucleotides, the CDR3 is TGTGCCAGCAGCCCGGCCAGGGAGATGGTCTATGGCTACACCTTC.

The chain carries TRBV15 and TRBJ2-5; 14 nucleotides align to TRBD2. The CDR3 sequence is 17 residues long. With 1 base clipped from V and 2 bases from J, the junction kept 3 bases outside the gene matches. Germline CDR1 LNHNV, CDR2 YYDKDF (reference sequence). The chain's CDR3 is CATSRGLAGGIQETQYF. The CDR3, as DNA: TGTGCCACCAGCAGAGGACTAGCGGGAGGGATACAAGAGACCCAGTACTTC.

V gene TRBV11-2 combines with J gene TRBJ2-1, with TRBD1 as a possible D gene (5 bases). The CDR3 totals 17 residues. V was trimmed by 0 bases and J by 9 bases, leaving 21 bases between them. Germline V CDR1 and CDR2: SGHAT, FQNNGV. Here the CDR3 DNA reads TGTGCCAGCAGCTTAGATCTTCTCAGGGATTTGCGCGGTGAGCAGTTCTTC. It yields the protein CASSLDLLRDLRGEQFF.

The rearrangement links TRBV5-1 to TRBJ2-7; D could derive from TRBD1 or TRBD2 (5 bases each). The CDR3 consists of 14 residues. Germline CDR1 SGHRS, CDR2 YFSETQ. V was trimmed by 0 bases and J by 9 bases, leaving 16 bases between them. The chain's CDR3 is CASSLEAGTTGQYF. The CDR3 DNA is TGCGCCAGCAGCTTGGAGGCCGGGACCACGGGGCAGTACTTC.

The chain couples TRBV5-1 to TRBJ2-5; D may be TRBD2 (6 bases). This CDR3 has 16 amino acids. The V end was cut by 1 base, the J end by 1 base, with 14 bases between. CDR1 and CDR2 (germline): SGHRS, YFSETQ. CDR3 nucleotides: TGCGCCAGCAGCTTGTCTCCGGGAGCCCTCCAAGAGACCCAGTACTTC. Protein sequence: CASSLSPGALQETQYF. The complete variable domain, with remaining parts taken from reference TRBV5-1 and TRBJ2-5, reads KAGVTQTPRYLIKTRGQQVTLSCSPISGHRSVSWYQQTPGQGLQFLFEYFSETQRNKGNFPGRFSGRQFSNSRSEMNVSTLELGDSALYLCASSLSPGALQETQYFGPGTRLLVL.

This chain joins TRBV28 and TRBJ1-2, with 9 bases matching TRBD1. The V segment lost 7 bases and the J segment 5 bases; nucleotides outside the gene matches: 8. Per the germline V gene, CDR1 is MDHEN and CDR2 is SYDVKM. CDR3 length equals 14 residues. The CDR3 sequence is CASIRQGDAYGYTF. CDR3 nucleotide sequence: TGTGCCAGCATCCGACAGGGGGACGCTTATGGCTACACCTTC.

Only one count was recorded for this clone. The chain has TRBV19 and TRBJ2-1; 9 nucleotides line up with TRBD1. CDR1 is LNHDA, CDR2 SQIVND, per germline (reference sequence). With 3 bases clipped from V and 10 bases from J, the junction kept 13 bases outside the gene matches. The length of the CDR3 is 16 residues. The CDR3 coding sequence is TGTGCCAGTAGTATCCCCCCCTGGACAGGGGTAGGGGAGCAGTTCTTC. Translated: CASSIPPWTGVGEQFF.

The chain is built from TRBV14 and TRBJ2-1, with no clear D. This CDR3 is built from 14 residues. V lost 0 bases and J lost 3, with 6 bases in between. The germline V gene has CDR1 SGHDN and CDR2 FVKESK. The CDR3 DNA follows: TGTGCCAGCAGCCAAGACAGGTTCTACAATGAGCAGTTCTTC. Residues: CASSQDRFYNEQFF.

V gene TRBV28 combines with J gene TRBJ2-5; no clear D. The V end lost 3 bases, the J end lost 5 bases, and 7 bases lay between the germline ends. Looked up from germline, CDR1 is MDHEN and CDR2 is SYDVKM. The CDR3 is 12 residues long. Here the CDR3 DNA reads TGTGCCAGCAGTTTCCAGACCGAGACCCAGTACTTC. Translated: CASSFQTETQYF.

The CDR3 is CASSEFYNEQFF. The CDR3 nucleotides are TGCGCCAGCAGTGAGTTCTACAATGAGCAGTTCTTC. V gene TRBV10-2 combines with J gene TRBJ2-1; D gene ambiguous. CDR3 size: 12 residues. Trimming cost V 1 base and J 3 bases, with 1 base left between them. Germline V gene sequence: CDR1 WSHSY, CDR2 SAAADI.

Regarding this clone: Other nucleotide sequences from this sample produce the same CDR3. This chain uses TRBV5-4 with TRBJ2-3; 7 bases align to TRBD1. Germline V gives CDR1 SGHNT, CDR2 YYREEE (reference sequence). The CDR3 extends over 15 amino acids. V was pared by 0 bases and J by 1 base, with 2 bases of the junction left unmatched. The CDR3 sequence: CASSLEGGRTDTQYF. The CDR3 bases are TGTGCCAGCAGCTTGGAAGGGGGCCGCACAGATACGCAGTATTTT.

This chain connects TRBV9 to TRBJ2-2; D remains unclear. The CDR3 runs to 15 residues. Germline CDR1 reads SGDLS; CDR2 reads YYNGEE. V lost 0 bases and J lost 5, with 11 bases in between. This CDR3 is CASSVGVLGTGELFF. CDR3 in DNA: TGTGCCAGCAGCGTAGGCGTGTTGGGGACCGGGGAGCTGTTTTTT.

In DNA, the CDR3 is TGTGCCACCAGCAGAGATCGGAGTTCACCAAAAGCTTTCTTT. It codes for CATSRDRSSPKAFF. The V call is TRBV15, the J call TRBJ1-1; D remains unclear. Germline values: CDR1 LNHNV, CDR2 YYDKDF (reference sequence). V was pared by 0 bases and J by 9 bases, with 14 bases between. The CDR3 covers 14 residues.

V gene TRBV7-2 combines with J gene TRBJ1-5; D not resolved. The CDR3 spans 14 residues. V was shortened by 5 bases and J by 2 bases, with 10 bases between the two germline ends. Germline values: CDR1 SGHTA, CDR2 FQGNSA. The CDR3 here is CASSPLYGNQPQHF. CDR3 DNA sequence: TGTGCCAGCAGCCCCTTGTATGGCAATCAGCCCCAGCATTTT.

The V gene is TRBV28, the J gene TRBJ2-3, with D tentatively TRBD2 (5 bases). Germline CDR1 and CDR2: MDHEN and SYDVKM. V lost 5 bases and J 2 bases, leaving 11 bases between the germline ends. The CDR3 spans 14 residues. The CDR3 nucleotides are TGTGCCAGCAGTCTCTCCCGGGACACAGATACGCAGTATTTT. It is translated as CASSLSRDTDTQYF.

The rearrangement links TRBV7-9 to TRBJ1-2; no clear D. The CDR3 runs 14 residues. The V gene's germline CDR1 is SEHNR and CDR2 FQNEAQ (reference sequence). Trimming stripped 5 bases from V and 4 bases from J, with 14 bases between. The CDR3 nucleotides read TGTGCCAGCAGCCAAGCAACGGGCAGCTATGGCTACACCTTC. It translates to CASSQATGSYGYTF.

In DNA form, the CDR3 reads TGTGCCAGCAGCCCTACAGGGCTAAACACTGAAGCTTTCTTT. It encodes CASSPTGLNTEAFF. The chain links TRBV4-2 to TRBJ1-1; possible D gene TRBD1, 6 bases. Between the trimmed V and J ends, which lost 4 bases and 2 bases, there was a span of 11 bases. The CDR3 runs to 14 residues. The germline V gene has CDR1 LGHNA and CDR2 YNFKEQ.

The chain employs TRBV5-1 and TRBJ2-5, with a weak D call TRBD2 (6 bases). Deletions cut 1 base from V and 2 bases from J, with 12 bases between. Germline CDR1 reads SGHRS; CDR2 reads YFSETQ. The length of the CDR3 is 15 residues. The CDR3 DNA reads TGCGCCAGCAGCTTGATACCGGGAGAACAAGAGACCCAGTACTTC. Translated, it gives CASSLIPGEQETQYF.

The chain's CDR3 is CASSIPGGTAYQETQYF. CDR3 nucleotides: TGTGCCAGCAGCATTCCCGGTGGGACAGCGTACCAAGAGACCCAGTACTTC. The chain joins TRBV5-4 to TRBJ2-5; 7 positions match TRBD1. The CDR3 extends over 17 amino acids. V gave up 4 bases and J gave up 0 bases; unmatched junction bases: 12. The germline CDR1 and CDR2 sequences are SGHNT and YYREEE (reference sequence).

This clone was detected only a few times. In DNA form, the CDR3 reads TGTGCCATCAGTGAGGTTCGAGCGGGGGGATACAATGAGCAGTTCTTC. This sequence encodes CAISEVRAGGYNEQFF. J is TRBJ2-1 and V is TRBV10-3; 9 bases are shared with TRBD2. This CDR3 is built from 16 residues. Germline V lookup: CDR1 ENHRY, CDR2 SYGVKD. With V trimmed by 2 bases and J by 4 bases, 6 bases remained unmatched.